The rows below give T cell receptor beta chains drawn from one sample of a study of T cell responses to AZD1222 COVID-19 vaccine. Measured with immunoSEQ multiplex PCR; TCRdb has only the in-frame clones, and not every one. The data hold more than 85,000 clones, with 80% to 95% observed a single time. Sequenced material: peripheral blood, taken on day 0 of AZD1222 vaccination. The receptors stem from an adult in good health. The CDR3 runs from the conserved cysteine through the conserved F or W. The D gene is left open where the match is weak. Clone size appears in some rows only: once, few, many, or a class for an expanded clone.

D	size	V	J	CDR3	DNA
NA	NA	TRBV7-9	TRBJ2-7	CASSLGTGYEQYF	TGTGCCAGCAGCTTAGGGACGGGCTACGAGCAGTACTTC
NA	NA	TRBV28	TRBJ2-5	CASSLPGETQYF	TGTGCCAGCAGTTTACCCGGAGAGACCCAGTACTTC
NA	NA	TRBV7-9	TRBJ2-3	CASSFSGGTPDTQYF	TGTGCCAGCAGCTTCAGCGGTGGGACCCCAGATACGCAGTATTTT
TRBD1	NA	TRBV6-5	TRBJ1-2	CASRDREDGYTF	TGTGCCAGCAGGGACAGGGAAGATGGCTACACCTTC
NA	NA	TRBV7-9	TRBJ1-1	CASSPSGGSTEAFF	TGTGCCAGCAGCCCTTCAGGCGGCTCCACTGAAGCTTTCTTT
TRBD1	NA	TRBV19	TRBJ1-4	CASTFHRGNKEKLFF	TGTGCCAGTACTTTCCACAGGGGGAACAAGGAAAAACTGTTTTTT
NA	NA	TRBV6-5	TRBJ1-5	CASRIRWDSNQPQHF	TGTGCCAGCAGAATCCGGTGGGATAGCAATCAGCCCCAGCATTTT
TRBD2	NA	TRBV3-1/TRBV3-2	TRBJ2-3	CASSQANRLAGADTQYF	TGTGCCAGCAGCCAAGCCAATAGGCTAGCGGGGGCAGATACGCAGTATTTT
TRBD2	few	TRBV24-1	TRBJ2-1	CATSDRLAGGYNEQFF	TGTGCCACCAGTGATCGACTAGCGGGGGGTTACAATGAGCAGTTCTTC
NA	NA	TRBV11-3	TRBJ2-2	CASSPHREAYTGELFF	TGTGCCAGCAGCCCTCACAGGGAGGCGTACACCGGGGAGCTGTTTTTT
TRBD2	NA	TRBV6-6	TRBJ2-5	CASSPRTSGGVYETQYF	TGTGCCAGCAGTCCCCGGACTAGCGGGGGGGTGTATGAGACCCAGTACTTC
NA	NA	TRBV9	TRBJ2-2	CASSVAAMNTGELFF	TGTGCCAGCAGCGTAGCGGCAATGAACACCGGGGAGCTGTTTTTT
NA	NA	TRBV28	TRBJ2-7	CASRRGSYEQYF	TGTGCCAGCAGGAGGGGGTCCTACGAGCAGTACTTC
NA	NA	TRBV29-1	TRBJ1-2	CSVGTLAGYTF	TGCAGCGTGGGGACTCTGGCGGGCTACACCTTC
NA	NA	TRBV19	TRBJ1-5	CATGLGANSNQPQHF	TGTGCCACTGGGCTCGGGGCGAATAGCAATCAGCCCCAGCATTTT
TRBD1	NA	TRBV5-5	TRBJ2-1	CASSLGDRAYFSYNEQFF	TGTGCCAGCAGCTTGGGGGACAGGGCTTATTTCTCCTACAATGAGCAGTTCTTC
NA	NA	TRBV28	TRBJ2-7	CASSSSAPEQYF	TGTGCCAGCAGTTCTTCCGCACCCGAGCAGTACTTC
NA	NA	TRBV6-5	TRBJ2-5	CASRSGLETQYF	TGTGCCAGCAGGAGCGGGCTGGAGACCCAGTACTTC
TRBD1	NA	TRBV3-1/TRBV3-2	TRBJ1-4	CASSLRDRNEKLFF	TGTGCCAGCAGCCTCCGGGACAGGAATGAAAAACTGTTTTTT
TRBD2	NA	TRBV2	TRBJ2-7	CASHGLAGGREQYF	TGTGCCAGCCACGGACTAGCGGGGGGTAGGGAGCAGTACTTC
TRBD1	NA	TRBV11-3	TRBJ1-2	CASSLDPSGGELGYTF	TGTGCCAGCAGCTTAGATCCTTCAGGGGGCGAGTTGGGCTACACCTTC
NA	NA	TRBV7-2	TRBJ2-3	CASSLMRGSDTQYF	TGTGCCAGCAGCTTAATGAGGGGGTCAGATACGCAGTATTTT